A selection of T cell receptor beta chains follows, all from one sample in a study of cytomegalovirus exposure and HLA in healthy donors. Profiling relied on immunoSEQ multiplex PCR, and the TCRdb table lists in-frame clones only, not all of them. The table shows around 170,000 clones, with 75% to 90% occurring only once. Material for sequencing was PBMCs. Every receptor here comes from a woman under 30 in good health and CMV-seronegative. Both conserved end residues are part of each CDR3. The order of the fields is J gene, D gene, clone size, CDR3 length, V gene, CDR3 protein, CDR3 DNA. The D gene is left open where the match is weak. Rows give clone size only sometimes, using once, few, many, or a class for an expanded clone.

J gene: TRBJ1-4; D gene: NA; clone size: few; CDR3 length: 14; V gene: TRBV6-6; CDR3 protein: CASSHGGGGEKLFF; CDR3 DNA: TGTGCCAGCAGTCACGGGGGTGGCGGGGAAAAACTGTTTTTT
J gene: TRBJ2-3; D gene: TRBD2; clone size: NA; CDR3 length: 16; V gene: TRBV12-5; CDR3 protein: CAIPTRLAGSADTQYF; CDR3 DNA: TGTGCTATCCCGACCCGGCTAGCGGGGTCGGCAGATACGCAGTATTTT
J gene: TRBJ2-1; D gene: NA; clone size: NA; CDR3 length: 10; V gene: TRBV2; CDR3 protein: CASSAIRQFF; CDR3 DNA: TGTGCCAGCAGTGCTATACGACAGTTCTTC
J gene: TRBJ1-2; D gene: NA; clone size: NA; CDR3 length: 12; V gene: TRBV19; CDR3 protein: CASSPRGYGYTF; CDR3 DNA: TGTGCCAGTAGCCCCCGAGGCTATGGCTACACCTTC
J gene: TRBJ1-1; D gene: TRBD1; clone size: NA; CDR3 length: 14; V gene: TRBV30; CDR3 protein: CAWKGDSMNTEAFF; CDR3 DNA: TGTGCCTGGAAAGGGGACAGTATGAACACTGAAGCTTTCTTT
J gene: TRBJ2-7; D gene: NA; clone size: NA; CDR3 length: 15; V gene: TRBV11-2; CDR3 protein: CASSLGNRFTYEQYF; CDR3 DNA: TGTGCCAGCAGCTTAGGTAACAGGTTTACTTACGAGCAGTACTTC
J gene: TRBJ1-2; D gene: NA; clone size: NA; CDR3 length: 14; V gene: TRBV27; CDR3 protein: CASSLSATGYGYTF; CDR3 DNA: TGTGCCAGCAGTTTAAGCGCGACAGGCTATGGCTACACCTTC
J gene: TRBJ1-4; D gene: TRBD1; clone size: once; CDR3 length: 13; V gene: TRBV10-2; CDR3 protein: CASRRGPGEKLFF; CDR3 DNA: TGCGCCAGCAGAAGGGGGCCGGGTGAAAAACTGTTTTTT
J gene: TRBJ2-2; D gene: NA; clone size: NA; CDR3 length: 16; V gene: TRBV19; CDR3 protein: CASTNAGIMVAGELFF; CDR3 DNA: TGTGCCAGTACTAATGCGGGGATCATGGTTGCCGGGGAGCTGTTTTTT
J gene: TRBJ2-7; D gene: NA; clone size: NA; CDR3 length: 17; V gene: TRBV21-1; CDR3 protein: CASSKIYRGLSGYEQYF; CDR3 DNA: TGTGCCAGCAGCAAAATTTACAGGGGGCTATCGGGCTACGAGCAGTACTTC
J gene: TRBJ1-6; D gene: NA; clone size: once; CDR3 length: 15; V gene: TRBV11-2; CDR3 protein: CASQGTTWDNSPLHF; CDR3 DNA: TGTGCCAGCCAAGGGACAACCTGGGATAATTCACCCCTCCACTTT
J gene: TRBJ1-2; D gene: TRBD1; clone size: NA; CDR3 length: 13; V gene: TRBV10-3; CDR3 protein: CAISEDRVYGYTF; CDR3 DNA: TGTGCCATCAGTGAGGACAGGGTATATGGCTACACCTTC
J gene: TRBJ2-7; D gene: TRBD1; clone size: NA; CDR3 length: 17; V gene: TRBV4-1; CDR3 protein: CASSQRSLGQGDYEQYF; CDR3 DNA: TGCGCCAGCAGCCAAAGGTCGTTGGGACAGGGGGACTACGAGCAGTACTTC
J gene: TRBJ1-4; D gene: NA; clone size: NA; CDR3 length: 11; V gene: TRBV20-1; CDR3 protein: CSCDINEKLFF; CDR3 DNA: TGCAGTTGTGACATCAATGAAAAACTGTTTTTT
J gene: TRBJ2-5; D gene: NA; clone size: once; CDR3 length: 11; V gene: TRBV30; CDR3 protein: CAWTGQETQYF; CDR3 DNA: TGTGCCTGGACAGGGCAAGAGACCCAGTACTTC
J gene: TRBJ1-2; D gene: TRBD1; clone size: NA; CDR3 length: 16; V gene: TRBV25-1; CDR3 protein: CASNHNYGDSNYGYTF; CDR3 DNA: TGTGCCAGCAACCATAACTACGGGGACAGCAACTATGGCTACACCTTC
J gene: TRBJ2-7; D gene: NA; clone size: NA; CDR3 length: 12; V gene: TRBV28; CDR3 protein: CASTMTGAEQYF; CDR3 DNA: TGTGCCAGCACCATGACAGGTGCGGAGCAGTACTTC
J gene: TRBJ1-1; D gene: TRBD1; clone size: NA; CDR3 length: 13; V gene: TRBV30; CDR3 protein: CAWSGQGGSEAFF; CDR3 DNA: TGTGCCTGGAGCGGACAGGGGGGATCTGAAGCTTTCTTT
J gene: TRBJ1-1; D gene: NA; clone size: NA; CDR3 length: 16; V gene: TRBV5-1; CDR3 protein: CASSLVGVRGDTEAFF; CDR3 DNA: TGCGCCAGCAGCTTGGTTGGTGTCAGGGGAGACACTGAAGCTTTCTTT
J gene: TRBJ1-1; D gene: NA; clone size: NA; CDR3 length: 11; V gene: TRBV28; CDR3 protein: CASSRGTEAFF; CDR3 DNA: TGTGCCAGCAGCCGGGGGACTGAAGCTTTCTTT
J gene: TRBJ2-1; D gene: TRBD1; clone size: NA; CDR3 length: 16; V gene: TRBV5-5; CDR3 protein: CASSAGGTGRLVEQFF; CDR3 DNA: TGTGCCAGCAGTGCGGGTGGGACAGGGAGGTTGGTTGAGCAGTTCTTC
J gene: TRBJ1-6; D gene: NA; clone size: NA; CDR3 length: 14; V gene: TRBV7-9; CDR3 protein: CASSMEMSGSPLHF; CDR3 DNA: TGTGCCAGCAGCATGGAGATGTCGGGTTCACCCCTCCACTTT